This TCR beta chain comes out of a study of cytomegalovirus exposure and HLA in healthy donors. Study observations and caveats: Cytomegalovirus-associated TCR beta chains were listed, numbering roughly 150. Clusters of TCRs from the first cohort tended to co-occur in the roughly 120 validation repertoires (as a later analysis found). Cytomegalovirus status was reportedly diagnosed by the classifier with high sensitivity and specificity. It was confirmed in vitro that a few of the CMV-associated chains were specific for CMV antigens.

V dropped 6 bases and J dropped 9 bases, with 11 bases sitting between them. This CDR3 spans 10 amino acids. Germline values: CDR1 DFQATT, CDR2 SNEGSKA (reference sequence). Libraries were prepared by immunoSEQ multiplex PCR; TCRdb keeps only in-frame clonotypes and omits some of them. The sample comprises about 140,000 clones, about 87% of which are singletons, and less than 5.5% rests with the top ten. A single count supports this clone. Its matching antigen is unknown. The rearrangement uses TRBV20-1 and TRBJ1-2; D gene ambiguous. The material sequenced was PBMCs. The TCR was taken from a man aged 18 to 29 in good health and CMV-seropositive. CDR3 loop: CSALLGSYTF. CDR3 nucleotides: TGCAGTGCCCTACTCGGGAGCTACACCTTC.